This TCR beta chain was identified during a study of T cell responses to AZD1222 COVID-19 vaccine (dated by TCRdb to the early 2020s). The study in broad terms: A total of 233 trial participants underwent TCR sequencing, of whom more than 200 had received two doses of AZD1222 and around 26 had received two doses of the MenACWY control vaccine. Trial participants were enrolled by age into subgroups of 18-55, 56-69 and 70-plus years, and roughly 160, 29 and 62 TCR-sequenced participants, respectively, were included in these subgroups. What the work shows at the level of the full study, not this receptor alone: Conclusions about previously exposed vaccinees are limited, since just six AZD1222 recipients were seropositive for SARS-CoV-2 at baseline. Epitopes outside the regions mutated in the B.1.351 and B.1.1.7 variants were reportedly recognized by nearly half of the unique spike-specific TCRs. A significant rise in spike-specific TCR breadth and depth was observed after two AZD1222 doses relative to day 0 and relative to MenACWY recipients. CD4 TCRs associated with the vaccine covered the entire spike protein, and the dominant responses were in regions 160-218 and 743-854. Because no day 14 peak-response samples were available, repertoires were characterized only after the peak T cell response. Most participants were white British and females outnumbered males, and the authors suggested that clonal diversity may have been underestimated. In the small 56-69-year group, the increase in depth fell short of significance, most likely because of low power.

What the time point label conveys for this sample: about 28 days (+/-7) after the second vaccine dose. Because spike-specific TCR depth and breadth did not differ between the two schedules, AZD1222 recipients who got a second dose at roughly 4 weeks were pooled with those who got a second dose at roughly 12 weeks. The vaccinee samples were drawn from two UK trials, COV001 and COV002, one of which was a single-blind randomized controlled phase 2/3 trial testing AZD1222 (ChAdOx1 nCoV-19) in healthy adults. For TCRbeta chain sequencing, PBMC samples were collected from trial participants at day 0 and at day 28 after the second dose. In the case of this clone: What antigen it recognizes has not been identified. No much larger clonotype is one base removed from it; base qualities were not supplied.

V is pared back by 8 bases and J by 1 base, with 12 bases lying between the germline termini. According to the germline V gene (reference sequence), CDR1 reads SEHNR and CDR2 reads FQNEAQ. The CDR3 runs 14 amino acids, cysteine and phenylalanine included. Only the CDR3 region is kept as DNA, spanning 42 bases read in frame from base 1. The CDR3 regions of human TCRbeta chains were subjected to immunosequencing. The study's own analysis went as follows. Repertoire TCRs were checked for matches against a reference library of SARS-CoV-2-specific TCRs that had been generated using the MIRA antigen-specificity platform. Breadth was defined as the fraction of unique TCRs that were SARS-CoV-2-associated. Depth was defined as the fraction of total T cells that were SARS-CoV-2-associated. Using the MIRA data, every spike-specific TCR was mapped to the spike region that the TCR reacted to and assigned to either a CD4 or a CD8 class. Log10-transformed breadth and depth values were compared by one-way ANOVA with Sidak's multiple comparisons tests. As stored in TCRdb, this immuneACCESS dataset retains in-frame rearrangements with V and J assigned. A fraction of the clones does not appear; measured against another copy, unresolved V genes explain less than half of the discrepancy, and the remainder lacks a known reason. The DNA was the basis for D and trimming; V, J and clone size are from that table. This sample has approximately 30,000 clones in its table, and around 84% of those were observed once. 11% of the sample belongs to the ten largest clones.

The starting material was peripheral blood, obtained 28 days after the second AZD1222 dose. This TCR was recovered from an adult who received the AZD1222 COVID-19 vaccine. The V gene is TRBV7-9 and the J gene is TRBJ2-1, with no D gene named confidently. The sequenced DNA is TGTGCCAGCCTTAATAGCTTTTCCTACAATGAGCAGTTCTTC. The encoded protein is CASLNSFSYNEQFF.